One and the same sample provided the 3 T cell receptor beta chains below, sequenced in a study of T cell repertoires in cytomegalovirus infection. TCRdb processed the reads anew with MiXCR; each CDR3 protein has one entry. The sample has a few hundred thousand distinct CDR3 sequences, 30% to 35% seen once; the top ten hold roughly 17%. These receptors' antigens are unknown. The input for sequencing was cultured PBMCs, taken from culture after CMV antigen stimulation. Receptors originate from a human donor in good health (CMV status not recorded). Some clones in this sample may be carry-over from other donors' samples.

This clonotype was recorded many times. The CDR3 DNA is TGTGCCAGCAGCTTATCGGGAATGACCTACGAGCAGTACGTC. Translating gives CASSLSGMTYEQYV. V and J are TRBV7-2 and TRBJ2-7; TRBD2 is a possible D gene (5 bases). Germline CDR1 reads SGHTA; CDR2 reads FQGNSA. The CDR3 consists of 14 residues. The V end was cut by 2 bases, the J end by 2 bases, with 10 bases between.

At least ten counts were recorded for this clonotype. The chain recombines TRBV7-6 with TRBJ2-3; unclear D gene. Per germline, CDR1 SGHVS and CDR2 FNYEAQ. V gave up 4 bases and J gave up 0 bases, with 17 bases separating them. The CDR3 contains 17 residues. The CDR3 bases are TGTGCCAGCAGCTCGGTTTGGTGGCAGACGAGCACAGATACGCAGTATTTT. The encoded protein is CASSSVWWQTSTDTQYF.

The chain couples TRBV24-1 to TRBJ2-1; 7 nucleotides line up with TRBD1. With 8 bases clipped from V and 8 bases from J, the junction kept 14 bases outside the gene matches. Germline V gene lookup returns CDR1 KGHDR and CDR2 SFDVKD. This CDR3 spans 15 amino acids. In DNA, the CDR3 is TGTGCCACCAACAATCCCAACAGGGGTAGCGATGAGCAGTTCTTC. Its translation: CATNNPNRGSDEQFF.